This TCR beta chain was sequenced during a study of T cells in Graves' hyperthyroidism and ophthalmopathy. TCR beta CDR3 sequences were amplified from RNA transcripts. TCR CDR3 underwent first-round RT-PCR with the HTBI primer set. TCRdb re-derived calls from the multiplex PCR reads in MiXCR, one entry per CDR3 protein. The repertoire has roughly 300,000 distinct CDR3 sequences, over 15% of them found once; the top ten carry 49%. In its sample, this clonotype was seen a few times. This TCR was recovered from a woman between 50 and 59 years old with Graves' hyperthyroidism. The sequenced sample was blood.

Here the CDR3 reads CASSLGPGRNQPQHF. CDR3 DNA sequence: TGCGCCAGCAGCTTGGGGCCAGGGCGCAATCAGCCCCAGCATTTT. The V gene is TRBV5-1, the J gene TRBJ1-5; possibly TRBD1 for D (5 bases). Germline assignment: CDR1 SGHRS and CDR2 YFSETQ. V was trimmed by 0 bases and J by 2 bases, leaving 9 bases between them. The CDR3 runs 15 residues.